This record looks at one T cell receptor (beta chain) sequence and its context. This clone has only one observation. Its antigen specificity is not known. No quality values exist for individual bases; no much larger clone is one base distant. The entry originates in a study of identifying expanded T cells in peripheral blood (dated by TCRdb to between 2018 and 2021). Context from the whole study: Four technical replicates, made by sequencing separate aliquots from the same pool of genomic DNA, were compared pairwise.

During the collection period, no immune events, such as infections, were documented for the healthy donors. Time-dependent variance in a beta-binomial model of T-cell clone differential abundance was calibrated using healthy-donor blood repertoires as a training cohort. The training cohort was composed of around ten healthy donors, 3 female and 7 male. An age range of about 29 to 65 years, with an average of about 45 years, was recorded for the donors. Whole blood, obtained from a commercial supplier, was collected from each healthy donor at three time points spaced roughly 2 weeks apart. Genomic DNA was extracted from unsorted whole blood for immunosequencing. The investigation overall reported the following: Variance in clone template counts between roughly 2-week samples significantly increased with total template count across all healthy donors. Across all healthy-donor time intervals, the beta-binomial model significantly lowered both the number of clones called differentially abundant and the false-positive rate. It was expected by the authors that biological variance in healthy repertoires might increase further over much longer intervals, such as months to years. The binomial model flagged approximately 1.3 differentially abundant clones between technical replicates but around 15 over about 2 weeks and 19 over about four weeks.

The immunoSEQ Assay, which relies on bias-controlled multiplex PCR amplification of genomic DNA, was used to profile TCRbeta CDR3 regions. The authors processed their data as follows. The absolute abundance of each unique TCRbeta CDR3 region was quantified after sequences were collapsed and filtered. Two models were used to test differential abundance: a binomial model (Fisher-equivalent) and a beta-binomial model that adds time-dependent variance fitted from healthy donors. Clones with fewer than 5 combined templates were removed, and a clone was called differentially abundant if the clone's Benjamini-Hochberg FDR was below 0.01. Using the form v = (b*log(k)+a)^2, the beta-binomial variance was modeled as a function of the total template count across the two samples. TCRdb took over this immuneACCESS table, retaining in-frame rearrangements with V and J assigned. Such tables are incomplete; in checked studies, under half of the missing clones stem from an unresolved V gene, and the remainder is unexplained. Clonal size and the V and J genes are those of that table, whereas D and trimming came from the DNA. The sample includes some 120,000 clones, with roughly 82% observed a single time. The ten largest clones capture about 3.1% of the sample.

The CDR3, cysteine through phenylalanine, is 13 amino acids long. Just CDR3 DNA is preserved here, 39 bases in frame from base 1. Here V drops 4 bases and J drops 5 bases, and the junction holds 5 bases not matched to any gene. Per the germline V gene, SGHRS is the CDR1 and YFSETQ is the CDR2. The sequenced sample consisted of blood. This clonotype was sampled from a person aged 18 to 70 in good health. In this chain, TRBV5-1 is recombined with TRBJ2-5, and 7 junction bases match TRBD1. The nucleotide sequence is given as TGCGCCAGCAGCGTGGACAGGAGGGAGACCCAGTACTTC. The resulting protein is CASSVDRRETQYF.